This TCR beta chain was recorded in a study of OX40 agonist ivuxolimab in advanced cancers. At the level of the study: Enrollees could have had prior anti-PD-1, anti-PD-L1 or anti-CTLA-4 therapy, which approximately 38% had received. Overall study results and limits: Nonresponders, in some cases, also had low normalized T-cell clonal expansion.

This CDR3 region has 10 residues. The V end lost 6 bases, the J end lost 13 bases, and 13 bases lay between the germline ends. CDR1 and CDR2 (germline): SQVTM, ANQGSEA. Method: immunoSEQ multiplex PCR; TCRdb's copy keeps in-frame clones and lacks some. The sample has 65,000 to 85,000 clones; approximately 90% are singletons. Of note for this clone: The antigen remains undetermined.

This TCR was recovered from an adult with an advanced solid tumor such as melanoma, head and neck, liver or kidney cancer. The chain links TRBV29-1 to TRBJ2-4; D gene ambiguous. The source was CD4+ or CD8+ T cells sorted from blood, collected in a trial of the OX40 agonist ivuxolimab. The CDR3 here is CSVVQNGQYF. CDR3 bases: TGCAGCGTCGTACAAAATGGACAGTACTTC.